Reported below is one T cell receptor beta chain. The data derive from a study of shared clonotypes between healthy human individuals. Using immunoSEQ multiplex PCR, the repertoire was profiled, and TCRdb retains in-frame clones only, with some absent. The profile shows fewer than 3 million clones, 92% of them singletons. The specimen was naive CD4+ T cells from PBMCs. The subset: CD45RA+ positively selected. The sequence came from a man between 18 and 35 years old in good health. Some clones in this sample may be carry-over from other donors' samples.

CDR3 amino acids: CASSAGSGAAYEQYF. In DNA form, the CDR3 reads TGCGCCAGCAGCGCTGGCAGTGGCGCCGCCTACGAGCAGTACTTC. The chain combines TRBV5-1 with TRBJ2-7; D remains unclear. Germline V gene sequence: CDR1 SGHRS, CDR2 YFSETQ. The V end was cut by 4 bases, the J end by 2 bases, with 16 bases between. The CDR3 totals 15 residues.